This passage covers 22 T cell receptor beta chains from one sample sequenced in a study of T cell responses to AZD1222 COVID-19 vaccine. Some clones are missing from TCRdb's copy, which holds only in-frame ones; the method was immunoSEQ multiplex PCR. The sample includes 130,000 or so clones, approximately 90% seen only once; the top ten take roughly 4%. Source: peripheral blood, taken 28 days after the second AZD1222 dose. The source is an adult who received the AZD1222 COVID-19 vaccine.

The chain couples TRBV19 to TRBJ1-6; TRBD1 matches at 7 bases. CDR3 size: 14 residues. Germline values: CDR1 LNHDA, CDR2 SQIVND (reference sequence). Unmatched junction bases numbered 10, after V lost 8 bases and J lost 9 bases. This CDR3 reads CASAKGAGGSPLHF. CDR3 nucleotides: TGTGCCAGTGCAAAGGGGGCCGGTGGTTCACCCCTCCACTTT.

The CDR3, as DNA: TGCGCCAGCAGCACCGCTCCGGGACAGGGTTACGAGCAGTACTTC. It codes for CASSTAPGQGYEQYF. The chain joins TRBV5-1 to TRBJ2-7, with 9 bases identical to TRBD1. CDR3 length equals 15 residues. Germline CDR1 reads SGHRS; CDR2 reads YFSETQ. J lost 4 bases, V lost 4 bases, and 9 bases had no gene match.

The chain has TRBV7-9 and TRBJ1-3; unclear D gene. The CDR3 runs to 13 residues. The V end was cut by 8 bases, the J end by 2 bases, with 10 bases between. Germline V gene lookup returns CDR1 SEHNR and CDR2 FQNEAQ (reference sequence). The CDR3 DNA sequence: TGTGCCAGCGGAACGACTACTGGAAACACCATATATTTT. Translation: CASGTTTGNTIYF.

The genes are TRBV10-3 and TRBJ2-7; TRBD2 might be the D (6 bases). Per the germline V gene, CDR1 is ENHRY and CDR2 is SYGVKD. The CDR3 length is 21 residues. Trimming took 4 bases from V and 0 from J, leaving 31 bases between them. The CDR3 loop reads CAISGSGLEGGRPLNSYEQYF. As DNA, the CDR3 is TGTGCCATCAGTGGGTCCGGCCTGGAGGGCGGAAGACCTTTAAACTCCTACGAGCAGTACTTC.

The chain carries TRBV7-2 and TRBJ2-7, with D unclear. This CDR3 is 14 amino acids long. The V gene lost 5 bases and the J gene lost 2 bases, with 13 bases spanning the gap. Germline V gene sequence: CDR1 SGHTA, CDR2 FQGNSA. The CDR3 nucleotides read TGTGCCAGCAGCCCCCCCCATGCTACCTACGAGCAGTACTTC. Its translation: CASSPPHATYEQYF. Complete variable domain (other parts from reference TRBV7-2 and TRBJ2-7): GAGVSQSPSNKVTEKGKDVELRCDPISGHTALYWYRQSLGQGLEFLIYFQGNSAPDKSGLPSDRFSAERTGGSVSTLTIQRTQQEDSAVYLCASSPPHATYEQYFGPGTRLTVT.

The CDR3 region has the DNA TGTGCCAGCAGCTTGGGAGGAGGGACAGCTTACAATGAGCAGTTCTTC. Translation gives CASSLGGGTAYNEQFF. The genes are TRBV7-3 and TRBJ2-1; tentative D call: TRBD1 (7 bases). Trimming stripped 3 bases from V and 4 bases from J, with 16 bases between. The CDR3 contains 16 residues. The germline V gene has CDR1 SGHTA and CDR2 FQGTGA.

The J gene is TRBJ2-7, the V gene TRBV18, with D maybe TRBD1 (5 bases). Trimming removed 1 base from V and 4 bases from J, with 17 bases in between. The germline gives CDR1 KGHSH, CDR2 LQKENI. The CDR3 runs to 16 residues. CDR3 amino acids: CASSPRTLALGYEQYF. The CDR3 DNA is TGTGCCAGCTCACCACGGACACTTGCGCTAGGGTACGAGCAGTACTTC. The variable domain in full, with the rest retrieved from reference TRBV18 and TRBJ2-7, is NAGVMQNPRHLVRRRGQEARLRCSPMKGHSHVYWYRQLPEEGLKFMVYLQKENIIDESGMPKERFSAEFPKEGPSILRIQQVVRGDSAAYFCASSPRTLALGYEQYFGPGTRLTVT.

V gene TRBV9 combines with J gene TRBJ2-2, with 7 bases fitting TRBD1. Germline trimming cut 4 bases from V and 6 bases from J; bases unmatched to any gene: 6. The V gene's germline CDR1 is SGDLS and CDR2 YYNGEE. The CDR3 covers 14 residues. In DNA, the CDR3 is TGTGCCAGCAGCCTGGGACAGCCCCCCGGGGAGCTGTTTTTT. Its translation: CASSLGQPPGELFF.

This chain uses TRBV4-1 with TRBJ1-5; no reliable D call. Germline assignment: CDR1 MGHRA and CDR2 YSYEKL. V was pared by 0 bases and J by 4 bases, with 7 bases between. The CDR3 consists of 14 residues. The CDR3 spells CASSQEPGNQPQHF. In nucleotides, the CDR3 is TGCGCCAGCAGCCAAGAGCCCGGTAATCAGCCCCAGCATTTT.

This clone was found once. The chain uses TRBV6-1 and TRBJ1-1; D call uncertain. V shed 6 bases and J shed 6 bases, with 14 bases lying between them. Germline V gives CDR1 MNHNS, CDR2 SASEGT. The CDR3 consists of 13 residues. The CDR3 DNA is TGTGCCAGCAGACCAGTACCAATCTCTGAAGCTTTCTTT. Encoded protein: CASRPVPISEAFF.

The rearrangement joins TRBV9 to TRBJ1-4; possible D gene TRBD1, 5 bases. CDR1 is SGDLS and CDR2 is YYNGEE in the germline V gene. The CDR3 totals 12 residues. With 3 bases removed from V and 8 bases from J, the gap between germline ends came to 8 bases. The CDR3 is CASSATDEKLFF. The CDR3, as DNA: TGTGCCAGCAGCGCGACAGACGAAAAACTGTTTTTT.

The chain links TRBV5-1 to TRBJ1-5; no definite D call. In germline, CDR1 is SGHRS, CDR2 YFSETQ. The CDR3 consists of 15 residues. V was clipped by 4 bases and J by 0 bases, with 11 bases between them. In DNA, the CDR3 is TGCGCCAGCAGCGAAGGATCCGATAGCAATCAGCCCCAGCATTTT. Protein product: CASSEGSDSNQPQHF.

The chain is built from TRBV15 and TRBJ1-2, with no clear D. The CDR3 is 12 residues long. V lost 0 bases and J 4 bases, leaving 3 bases between the germline ends. The germline V gene encodes CDR1 LNHNV and CDR2 YYDKDF (reference sequence). This chain's CDR3 is CATSREGYGYTF. CDR3 in DNA: TGTGCCACCAGCAGAGAAGGCTATGGCTACACCTTC.

V is TRBV5-1 and J is TRBJ2-3; D might be TRBD1 or TRBD2, each matching 5 bases. Germline CDR1 reads SGHRS; CDR2 reads YFSETQ. The length of the CDR3 is 15 residues. Trimming took 2 bases from V and 4 from J, leaving 14 bases between them. CDR3: CASSFNPGRSDTQYF. In nucleotides, the CDR3 is TGCGCCAGCAGCTTCAATCCGGGACGATCAGATACGCAGTATTTT.

The chain couples TRBV27 to TRBJ2-2; 8 bases agree with TRBD1. After removal of 5 bases from V and 7 bases from J, the junction contained 9 bases not matched to a gene. CDR1 MNHEY and CDR2 SMNVEV come from the germline V gene (reference sequence). The CDR3 extends over 15 amino acids. For the CDR3, the DNA is TGTGCCAGCAGTCACCGGGACAGGAGAAGCGGGGAGCTGTTTTTT. This codes for CASSHRDRRSGELFF.

This chain uses TRBV18 with TRBJ1-6; D gene unclear. V lost 2 bases, J lost 7 bases, and 9 bases lay in between. Looked up from germline, CDR1 is KGHSH and CDR2 is LQKENI. The CDR3 totals 14 residues. CDR3 DNA: TGTGCCAGCTCACCAGGACGGTTAAATTCACCCCTCCACTTT. This sequence encodes CASSPGRLNSPLHF.

The chain carries TRBV4-1 and TRBJ1-1, with D maybe TRBD1 (5 bases). CDR3 length: 13 residues. V lost 4 bases and J lost 3, with 9 bases in between. CDR1 and CDR2 from the germline V gene are MGHRA and YSYEKL. This CDR3 is CASSPLGDTEAFF. The DNA of the CDR3 is TGCGCCAGCAGCCCCCTGGGGGACACTGAAGCTTTCTTT.

The chain combines TRBV13 with TRBJ1-2, with D possibly being TRBD1 (6 bases). Germline V gene sequence: CDR1 PRHDT, CDR2 FYEKMQ (reference sequence). CDR3 length: 16 residues. The ends were cut back, 0 bases at V and 2 bases at J, with 13 bases in the middle. CDR3 region: CASSLGLAGANYGYTF. The CDR3 nucleotides are TGTGCCAGCAGCTTAGGCCTCGCGGGGGCCAACTATGGCTACACCTTC.

V is TRBV3-1 (or the pseudogene TRBV3-2) and J is TRBJ2-7, with D maybe TRBD1 (6 bases). The CDR3 contains 14 residues. Germline CDR1 is LGHDT and CDR2 is YNNKEL (reference sequence). Trimming stripped 0 bases from V and 5 bases from J, with 11 bases between. The CDR3: CASSQEGTTHEQYF. DNA for the CDR3: TGTGCCAGCAGCCAAGAAGGGACAACTCACGAGCAGTACTTC.

The CDR3 DNA reads as TGTGCCAGCCAAAGGGAACTTTTTCCCTACGAGCAGTACTTC. Protein: CASQRELFPYEQYF. V usage is TRBV25-1 and J usage is TRBJ2-7; D gene uncertain. Per germline, CDR1 MGHDK and CDR2 SYGVNS. There are 14 residues in the CDR3. V was pared by 8 bases and J by 2 bases, with 16 bases between.

The chain links TRBV14 to TRBJ2-4, with D tentatively TRBD1 (6 bases). Germline V gives CDR1 SGHDN, CDR2 FVKESK. V was trimmed by 1 base and J by 6 bases, leaving 10 bases between them. The CDR3 length is 14 residues. CDR3 nucleotides: TGTGCCAGCAGCCAAGTGGGGGCAGGAAACATTCAGTACTTC. Protein product: CASSQVGAGNIQYF.

CDR3 DNA sequence: TGCGCCAGCAGCTTCGACGGAGCCGGGGAAGCTTTCTTT. As protein: CASSFDGAGEAFF. This chain connects TRBV5-1 to TRBJ1-1, with D uncertain. The CDR3 is 13 amino acids. The germline V gene has CDR1 SGHRS and CDR2 YFSETQ. The V and J ends lost 2 bases and 8 bases respectively, with 13 bases between them.